The rows below give T cell receptor beta chains drawn from one sample of a study of cytomegalovirus exposure and HLA in healthy donors. Assay used: immunoSEQ multiplex PCR; TCRdb lists only in-frame clones, some missing. Seen here are 140,000 to 150,000 clones, approximately 9% observed once, and the top ten hold approximately 1.8%. The source material was PBMCs. The receptors here all came from a male donor in good health and CMV-seronegative. CDR3s include the opening cysteine and the closing phenylalanine or tryptophan. Fields, in order: V gene, J gene, clone size, D gene, CDR3 protein, CDR3 DNA. A D gene is named only where the DNA matches it firmly. Where a row states a size, it is once, few, many or the class of an expanded clone; other rows omit it.

v_call: TRBV7-2; j_call: TRBJ2-5; clone_size: -; d_call: TRBD2; cdr3_aa: CASSPSGQETQYF; cdr3_nt: TGTGCCAGCAGCCCTAGCGGACAAGAGACCCAGTACTTC
v_call: TRBV6-1; j_call: TRBJ1-2; clone_size: -; d_call: TRBD1; cdr3_aa: CASSEIQGAYGYTF; cdr3_nt: TGTGCCAGCAGTGAAATCCAGGGGGCATATGGCTACACCTTC
v_call: TRBV7-9; j_call: TRBJ2-3; clone_size: -; d_call: -; cdr3_aa: CASSFQGTADTQYF; cdr3_nt: TGTGCCAGCAGCTTTCAGGGCACAGCAGATACGCAGTATTTT
v_call: TRBV5-1; j_call: TRBJ2-1; clone_size: -; d_call: TRBD1; cdr3_aa: CASSLGQGGLLSSYNEQFF; cdr3_nt: TGCGCCAGCAGCTTGGGACAGGGTGGGCTACTAAGCTCCTACAATGAGCAGTTCTTC
v_call: TRBV6-6; j_call: TRBJ1-4; clone_size: few; d_call: -; cdr3_aa: CASSYSKGVLFF; cdr3_nt: TGTGCCAGCAGTTACTCAAAGGGGGTACTGTTTTTT
v_call: TRBV7-2; j_call: TRBJ1-1; clone_size: few; d_call: -; cdr3_aa: CASSPDRMNTEAFF; cdr3_nt: TGTGCCAGCAGCCCCGACAGGATGAACACTGAAGCTTTCTTT
v_call: TRBV11-2; j_call: TRBJ2-7; clone_size: few; d_call: -; cdr3_aa: CASSLEGRNYEQYF; cdr3_nt: TGTGCCAGCAGCTTAGAGGGGAGGAACTACGAGCAGTACTTC
v_call: TRBV27; j_call: TRBJ2-2; clone_size: few; d_call: -; cdr3_aa: CASSLWGDGELFF; cdr3_nt: TGTGCCAGCAGTTTATGGGGCGACGGGGAGCTGTTTTTT
v_call: TRBV19; j_call: TRBJ1-5; clone_size: -; d_call: -; cdr3_aa: CASRPRTGRPQHF; cdr3_nt: TGTGCCAGTAGACCCCGGACCGGGAGGCCCCAGCATTTT
v_call: TRBV25-1; j_call: TRBJ2-2; clone_size: few; d_call: -; cdr3_aa: CASSESGSVNTGELFF; cdr3_nt: TGTGCCAGCAGTGAATCGGGGTCGGTTAACACCGGGGAGCTGTTTTTT
v_call: TRBV4-3; j_call: TRBJ1-2; clone_size: -; d_call: -; cdr3_aa: CASSQGPTMDYGYTF; cdr3_nt: TGCGCCAGCAGCCAGGGCCCTACAATGGACTATGGCTACACCTTC
v_call: TRBV10-3; j_call: TRBJ2-7; clone_size: -; d_call: TRBD1; cdr3_aa: CAITPGGSFWEQYF; cdr3_nt: TGTGCCATCACCCCAGGGGGAAGTTTTTGGGAGCAGTACTTC
v_call: TRBV14; j_call: TRBJ2-1; clone_size: -; d_call: TRBD2; cdr3_aa: CASSLGTSGSLTSYNEQFF; cdr3_nt: TGTGCCAGCAGCCTTGGGACTAGCGGGTCGCTTACTTCCTACAATGAGCAGTTCTTC
v_call: TRBV19; j_call: TRBJ1-5; clone_size: -; d_call: -; cdr3_aa: CASSSSVQEYGNQPQHF; cdr3_nt: TGTGCCAGTAGTTCATCTGTACAGGAGTATGGCAATCAGCCCCAGCATTTT
v_call: TRBV7-9; j_call: TRBJ2-4; clone_size: -; d_call: -; cdr3_aa: CASSLRQEGIQYF; cdr3_nt: TGTGCCAGCAGCTTACGTCAGGAGGGCATTCAGTACTTC
v_call: TRBV5-1; j_call: TRBJ2-7; clone_size: -; d_call: TRBD1; cdr3_aa: CASSLGTGGYEQYF; cdr3_nt: TGCGCCAGCAGCTTGGGGACAGGGGGCTACGAGCAGTACTTC
v_call: TRBV7-3; j_call: TRBJ2-2; clone_size: few; d_call: TRBD2; cdr3_aa: CASSLQTSGGGELFF; cdr3_nt: TGTGCCAGCAGCCTCCAGACTAGCGGGGGCGGGGAGCTGTTTTTT
v_call: TRBV7-2; j_call: TRBJ2-7; clone_size: -; d_call: TRBD2; cdr3_aa: CASSRLAGPYEQYF; cdr3_nt: TGTGCCAGCAGCCGACTAGCGGGACCCTACGAGCAGTACTTC
v_call: TRBV11-2; j_call: TRBJ1-5; clone_size: -; d_call: TRBD1; cdr3_aa: CASSLGTGGAGAQHF; cdr3_nt: TGTGCCAGCAGCTTAGGTACAGGGGGCGCGGGGGCCCAGCATTTT
v_call: TRBV6-1; j_call: TRBJ1-5; clone_size: -; d_call: -; cdr3_aa: CASSEGQASYQPQHF; cdr3_nt: TGTGCCAGCAGTGAAGGACAGGCATCATATCAGCCCCAGCATTTT
v_call: TRBV11-2; j_call: TRBJ2-5; clone_size: few; d_call: -; cdr3_aa: CASSFLKGGGETQYF; cdr3_nt: TGTGCCAGCAGCTTCTTGAAGGGAGGAGGAGAGACCCAGTACTTC
v_call: TRBV2; j_call: TRBJ1-4; clone_size: few; d_call: TRBD1; cdr3_aa: CASTRDRNEKLFF; cdr3_nt: TGTGCCAGCACGCGGGACAGAAATGAAAAACTGTTTTTT
v_call: TRBV9; j_call: TRBJ1-3; clone_size: -; d_call: -; cdr3_aa: CASSVAGVSGNTIYF; cdr3_nt: TGTGCCAGCAGCGTAGCGGGGGTCTCTGGAAACACCATATATTTT
v_call: TRBV2; j_call: TRBJ1-2; clone_size: -; d_call: -; cdr3_aa: CASSEEKGFYGYTF; cdr3_nt: TGTGCCAGCAGTGAAGAAAAGGGGTTCTATGGCTACACCTTC
v_call: TRBV4-3; j_call: TRBJ2-2; clone_size: -; d_call: TRBD1; cdr3_aa: CASSPYGQDGNTGELFF; cdr3_nt: TGCGCCAGCAGTCCATACGGACAGGACGGGAACACCGGGGAGCTGTTTTTT
v_call: TRBV6-5; j_call: TRBJ2-7; clone_size: -; d_call: TRBD2; cdr3_aa: CASSYGASGVYEQYF; cdr3_nt: TGTGCCAGCAGTTACGGGGCTAGCGGGGTCTACGAGCAGTACTTC
v_call: TRBV2; j_call: TRBJ1-4; clone_size: few; d_call: -; cdr3_aa: CASSGEREATNEKLFF; cdr3_nt: TGTGCCAGCAGTGGGGAGAGAGAAGCAACTAATGAAAAACTGTTTTTT
v_call: TRBV27; j_call: TRBJ2-2; clone_size: few; d_call: TRBD1; cdr3_aa: CASRPTTGIGTGELFF; cdr3_nt: TGTGCCAGCAGACCCACGACAGGGATCGGCACCGGGGAGCTGTTTTTT
v_call: TRBV5-1; j_call: TRBJ1-2; clone_size: few; d_call: TRBD1; cdr3_aa: CASSLGAGGYGYTF; cdr3_nt: TGCGCCAGCAGCTTGGGAGCAGGGGGCTATGGCTACACCTTC
v_call: TRBV5-1; j_call: TRBJ2-7; clone_size: -; d_call: -; cdr3_aa: CASSLALGQFYEQYF; cdr3_nt: TGCGCCAGCAGCTTGGCCCTCGGACAGTTCTACGAGCAGTACTTC
v_call: TRBV4-2; j_call: TRBJ2-5; clone_size: few; d_call: TRBD1; cdr3_aa: CASSLPGQKETQYF; cdr3_nt: TGTGCCAGCAGCTTGCCGGGACAGAAAGAGACCCAGTACTTC
v_call: TRBV29-1; j_call: TRBJ2-3; clone_size: few; d_call: TRBD2; cdr3_aa: CSVDSGSGTDTQYF; cdr3_nt: TGCAGCGTTGATAGCGGGAGCGGGACAGATACGCAGTATTTT
v_call: TRBV4-2; j_call: TRBJ2-2; clone_size: few; d_call: TRBD2; cdr3_aa: CASSQGTLAGVSAGELFF; cdr3_nt: TGTGCCAGCAGCCAAGGTACACTAGCGGGAGTATCTGCCGGGGAGCTGTTTTTT
v_call: TRBV7-8; j_call: TRBJ1-1; clone_size: -; d_call: TRBD1; cdr3_aa: CASSLGQGAEAFF; cdr3_nt: TGTGCCAGCAGCTTAGGACAGGGGGCTGAAGCTTTCTTT
v_call: TRBV6-5; j_call: TRBJ2-2; clone_size: -; d_call: -; cdr3_aa: CASSYSSLGELFF; cdr3_nt: TGTGCCAGCAGTTACTCGAGTCTCGGGGAGCTGTTTTTT
v_call: TRBV19; j_call: TRBJ1-2; clone_size: -; d_call: TRBD1; cdr3_aa: CASNQDREQVYGGYTF; cdr3_nt: TGTGCCAGTAACCAGGACAGGGAGCAGGTTTATGGTGGCTACACCTTC
v_call: TRBV10-3; j_call: TRBJ2-5; clone_size: few; d_call: TRBD2; cdr3_aa: CAISDPPGLANQETQYF; cdr3_nt: TGTGCCATCAGTGACCCGCCCGGACTAGCGAACCAAGAGACCCAGTACTTC
v_call: TRBV7-2; j_call: TRBJ2-7; clone_size: few; d_call: -; cdr3_aa: CASSLETTYEQYF; cdr3_nt: TGTGCCAGCAGCTTAGAGACTACCTACGAGCAGTACTTC
v_call: TRBV15; j_call: TRBJ1-4; clone_size: few; d_call: TRBD1; cdr3_aa: CATSRKGQGASNEKLFF; cdr3_nt: TGTGCCACCAGCAGAAAGGGACAGGGGGCCTCTAATGAAAAACTGTTTTTT
v_call: TRBV7-8; j_call: TRBJ1-5; clone_size: -; d_call: TRBD1; cdr3_aa: CASSLVSGQRFYSNQPQHF; cdr3_nt: TGTGCCAGCAGCTTAGTTTCGGGACAGAGATTTTATAGCAATCAGCCCCAGCATTTT
v_call: TRBV7-2; j_call: TRBJ2-5; clone_size: few; d_call: -; cdr3_aa: CASSQYGETQYF; cdr3_nt: TGTGCCAGCAGCCAATACGGGGAGACCCAGTACTTC
v_call: TRBV5-1; j_call: TRBJ2-1; clone_size: few; d_call: -; cdr3_aa: CASSLPARNEQFF; cdr3_nt: TGCGCCAGCAGCTTGCCTGCTAGGAATGAGCAGTTCTTC
v_call: TRBV2; j_call: TRBJ2-3; clone_size: -; d_call: TRBD2; cdr3_aa: CAGGLAGVTDTQYF; cdr3_nt: TGTGCCGGGGGACTAGCGGGAGTCACAGATACGCAGTATTTT
v_call: TRBV4-1; j_call: TRBJ1-2; clone_size: few; d_call: -; cdr3_aa: CASSLPRGSGGYTF; cdr3_nt: TGCGCCAGCAGCCTCCCTCGGGGGAGCGGGGGCTACACCTTC
v_call: TRBV27; j_call: TRBJ2-5; clone_size: -; d_call: -; cdr3_aa: CASSFHDSGTQYF; cdr3_nt: TGTGCCAGCAGTTTTCACGACTCGGGAACCCAGTACTTC
v_call: TRBV6-5; j_call: TRBJ1-2; clone_size: few; d_call: TRBD1; cdr3_aa: CASSSQGAQYGYTF; cdr3_nt: TGTGCCAGCAGTTCTCAGGGGGCTCAGTATGGCTACACCTTC
v_call: TRBV5-4; j_call: TRBJ2-2; clone_size: -; d_call: TRBD2; cdr3_aa: CASSLPSGGYSGELFF; cdr3_nt: TGTGCCAGCAGCTTGCCTAGCGGGGGGTACTCCGGGGAGCTGTTTTTT
v_call: TRBV5-1; j_call: TRBJ1-1; clone_size: few; d_call: -; cdr3_aa: CASSSPGGVEAFF; cdr3_nt: TGCGCCAGCAGCTCCCCGGGGGGGGTGGAAGCTTTCTTT
v_call: TRBV5-4; j_call: TRBJ1-5; clone_size: few; d_call: TRBD1; cdr3_aa: CASSLPGQGANQPQHF; cdr3_nt: TGTGCCAGCAGCTTACCTGGACAGGGGGCTAATCAGCCCCAGCATTTT
v_call: TRBV19; j_call: TRBJ1-6; clone_size: -; d_call: TRBD1; cdr3_aa: CASSIVDRGNSPLHF; cdr3_nt: TGTGCCAGTAGTATAGTCGACAGGGGCAATTCACCCCTCCACTTT
v_call: TRBV5-1; j_call: TRBJ2-3; clone_size: few; d_call: TRBD1; cdr3_aa: CASSGGDRLIWDTQYF; cdr3_nt: TGCGCCAGCAGCGGAGGGGACAGGTTAATATGGGATACGCAGTATTTT
v_call: TRBV7-3; j_call: TRBJ1-6; clone_size: few; d_call: TRBD1; cdr3_aa: CASSSGTGGSHLHF; cdr3_nt: TGTGCCAGCAGCTCCGGGACAGGGGGCTCTCACCTCCACTTT
v_call: TRBV28; j_call: TRBJ1-2; clone_size: few; d_call: -; cdr3_aa: CASNKPGADGYTF; cdr3_nt: TGTGCCAGCAACAAACCAGGGGCTGATGGCTACACCTTC
v_call: TRBV4-2; j_call: TRBJ2-7; clone_size: -; d_call: -; cdr3_aa: CASSQVSGTYGEQYF; cdr3_nt: TGTGCCAGCAGCCAAGTATCAGGGACTTACGGAGAGCAGTACTTC
v_call: TRBV7-2; j_call: TRBJ2-5; clone_size: -; d_call: -; cdr3_aa: CASSLAGGASWETQYF; cdr3_nt: TGTGCCAGCAGCTTAGCGGGGGGGGCCTCTTGGGAGACCCAGTACTTC
v_call: TRBV28; j_call: TRBJ2-6; clone_size: few; d_call: -; cdr3_aa: CASRAQGGGANVLTF; cdr3_nt: TGTGCCAGCAGGGCACAGGGCGGTGGGGCCAACGTCCTGACTTTC
v_call: TRBV7-3; j_call: TRBJ2-1; clone_size: -; d_call: -; cdr3_aa: CASSWGLPNEQFF; cdr3_nt: TGTGCCAGCAGCTGGGGACTCCCAAATGAGCAGTTCTTC
v_call: TRBV5-1; j_call: TRBJ2-6; clone_size: few; d_call: -; cdr3_aa: CASSLESAGVFSGANVLTF; cdr3_nt: TGCGCCAGCAGCTTGGAGAGTGCAGGGGTCTTCTCTGGGGCCAACGTCCTGACTTTC
v_call: TRBV5-1; j_call: TRBJ1-1; clone_size: few; d_call: -; cdr3_aa: CASSPSSNTEAFF; cdr3_nt: TGCGCCAGCAGCCCTAGTTCCAACACTGAAGCTTTCTTT